The source of this TCR beta chain is a study of human T cells and chemical hapten exposure. Study summary: Cases of alopecia areata, totalis or universalis occurred in a predominantly female patient group. Overall study results and limits: Alopecia in all donors means immunity may differ from healthy individuals.

The V gene end was trimmed by 2 bases and the J gene end by 8 bases; junction bases not matched to a gene: 8. CDR1 and CDR2 from the germline V gene are SEHNR and FQNEAQ (reference sequence). This CDR3 is built from 14 residues. TCRdb fed the RACE reads into MiXCR, producing one record per CDR3 protein. The table records nearly 350,000 distinct CDR3 sequences, around 7% of them present only once. Documented time point: patch test 1, 2 weeks after DPC sensitization. Treatment here: therapeutic diphenylcyclopropenone sensitization with weekly scalp DPC. This clonotype was seen ten or more times. The antigen is unknown.

Sequenced here: whole blood, sampled in connection with sensitization to the hapten diphenylcyclopropenone (DPC). The TCR comes from a woman between 18 and 30 years old with alopecia areata. Some clones in this sample may be carry-over from other donors' samples. The genes are TRBV7-9 and TRBJ1-2, with TRBD1 matching over 7 bases. As DNA, the CDR3 is TGTGCCAGCAGCTTACAGACAGGGTCGTTCGGCTACACCTTC. Translation gives CASSLQTGSFGYTF.